The 12 T cell receptor beta chains below were found in one sample sequenced in a study of blood T cells in healthy people across ages. The use of a sample-barcoded 5' primer and a J-beta primer mix characterized a second PCR of roughly 6 to 11 cycles. MiXCR, applied by TCRdb to the 5' RACE reads, yields one record per CDR3 protein. Here the sample spans 270,000 or so distinct CDR3 sequences, around 30% being singletons. The material sequenced was blood. The source is a woman aged 70-85 years in good health.

This clonotype has just a few counts. The chain recombines TRBV29-1 with TRBJ1-1, with 10 positions matching TRBD1. V was pared by 4 bases and J by 7 bases, with 6 bases of the junction left unmatched. CDR3 size: 13 residues. The V gene's germline CDR1 is SQVTM and CDR2 ANQGSEA. The CDR3 coding sequence is TGCAGCGTTGCCCGACAGGGGGCGATTGAAGCTTTCTTT. It codes for CSVARQGAIEAFF.

The chain has TRBV20-1 and TRBJ2-1; unclear D gene. The CDR3 sequence is 15 residues long. V was pared by 6 bases and J by 2 bases, with 17 bases between. The germline gives CDR1 DFQATT, CDR2 SNEGSKA (reference sequence). The DNA of the CDR3 is TGCAGTGCCACTTCTAACGGAGAGACCTACAATGAGCAGTTCTTC. It encodes CSATSNGETYNEQFF.

This clonotype has only a few counts. The J gene is TRBJ2-7, the V gene TRBV6-6, with D possibly matching TRBD2 (6 bases). Trimming cost V 3 bases and J 2 bases, with 14 bases left between them. CDR1 and CDR2 (germline): MNHNY, SVGAGI (reference sequence). The CDR3 has 15 amino acids. The CDR3 is CASSYVGSSPYEQYF. Written as DNA, the CDR3 is TGTGCCAGCAGTTATGTCGGGAGCAGTCCCTACGAGCAGTACTTC.

This rearrangement joins TRBV14 to TRBJ2-7; D is undetermined. The ends were cut back, 3 bases at V and 4 bases at J, with 7 bases in the middle. The germline gives CDR1 SGHDN, CDR2 FVKESK. This CDR3 has 12 residues. Here the CDR3 DNA reads TGTGCCAGCAGCCACAACCAATACGAGCAGTACTTC. Translation gives CASSHNQYEQYF.

This rearrangement joins TRBV2 to TRBJ2-7; 7 nucleotides agree with TRBD1. This CDR3 spans 15 amino acids. CDR1 and CDR2 (germline): SNHLY, FYNNEI. The V segment lost 6 bases and the J segment 0 bases; nucleotides outside the gene matches: 8. The CDR3 nucleotides read TGTGCCAGCAGCGAACAGGGACAGCCCTCCTACGAGCAGTACTTC. Translation: CASSEQGQPSYEQYF. The complete variable domain, with remaining parts taken from reference TRBV2 and TRBJ2-7, reads EPEVTQTPSHQVTQMGQEVILRCVPISNHLYFYWYRQILGQKVEFLVSFYNNEISEKSEIFDDQFSVERPDGSNFTLKIRSTKLEDSAMYFCASSEQGQPSYEQYFGPGTRLTVT.

V and J are TRBV28 and TRBJ2-1; D is ambiguous. The CDR3 contains 16 residues. The V end lost 0 bases, the J end lost 6 bases, and 15 bases lay between the germline ends. In germline, CDR1 is MDHEN, CDR2 SYDVKM. CDR3 sequence: CASSLWKQVEVNEQFF. The DNA of the CDR3 is TGTGCCAGCAGTTTATGGAAGCAGGTTGAGGTCAATGAGCAGTTCTTC.

This clonotype has ten or more counts. This chain uses TRBV15 with TRBJ2-5; a weak D match, TRBD1 (6 bases). Germline CDR1 and CDR2: LNHNV and YYDKDF (reference sequence). This CDR3 is built from 14 residues. The germline V and J ends were trimmed by 5 bases and 3 bases, with 13 bases remaining between them. The CDR3 DNA sequence: TGTGCCACCAGCTTGCCGGGACAAGAAGAGACCCAGTACTTC. Its protein product is CATSLPGQEETQYF.

This clonotype was observed a few times. This rearrangement joins TRBV5-1 to TRBJ2-3; 8 nucleotides match TRBD2. The CDR3 contains 16 residues. J gave up 3 bases and V 4 bases, and 10 bases lay outside the gene matches. Germline assignment: CDR1 SGHRS and CDR2 YFSETQ. The CDR3 region is CASSPRSGRGTDTQYF. The DNA for the CDR3 is TGCGCCAGCAGCCCAAGGAGCGGGAGAGGTACAGATACGCAGTATTTT. Using reference TRBV5-1 and TRBJ2-3 for the parts outside the CDR3, the full variable domain is KAGVTQTPRYLIKTRGQQVTLSCSPISGHRSVSWYQQTPGQGLQFLFEYFSETQRNKGNFPGRFSGRQFSNSRSEMNVSTLELGDSALYLCASSPRSGRGTDTQYFGPGTRLTVL.

This clonotype was seen a few times. The rearrangement links TRBV28 to TRBJ1-4; the match to TRBD1 covers 8 bases. From germline, CDR1 is MDHEN and CDR2 SYDVKM. This CDR3 region has 13 residues. V shed 5 bases, J shed 8 bases, and the junction held 4 bases outside the gene matches. The CDR3 loop is CASSEGQDEKLFF. In DNA, the CDR3 is TGTGCCAGCAGTGAGGGACAGGACGAAAAACTGTTTTTT.

Note on this clonotype: Just one base apart from a much larger clone, this may be a read error. The V and J genes are TRBV28 and TRBJ2-2; 10 nucleotides match TRBD1. V trimming: 6 bases; J trimming: 5 bases; junction bases outside the gene matches: 9. This CDR3 has 16 residues. Per the germline V gene, CDR1 is MDHEN and CDR2 is SYDVKM. This CDR3 reads CASRWGQGRTTGELFF. The CDR3, as DNA: TGTGCCAGCAGGTGGGGACAGGGGAGGACTACCGGGGAGCTGTTTTTT.

This chain joins TRBV12-3 or TRBV12-4 and TRBJ2-5, with D maybe TRBD2 (6 bases). The CDR3 runs 15 residues. Trimming pared 5 bases from V and 1 base from J, leaving 14 bases between. As DNA, the CDR3 is TGTGCCAGCAGTCGGACCGGGACTCGCCAAGAGACCCAGTACTTC. Protein sequence: CASSRTGTRQETQYF.

V usage is TRBV4-1 and J usage is TRBJ2-6; 8 bases are a match to TRBD2. The CDR3 is made up of 18 amino acids. J gave up 4 bases and V 4 bases, and 12 bases lay outside the gene matches. From germline, CDR1 is MGHRA and CDR2 YSYEKL. The CDR3 coding sequence is TGCGCCAGCAGCCTGAGCAGCACGGGAGGGTCAGGGGCCAACGTCCTGACTTTC. Amino acids: CASSLSSTGGSGANVLTF.